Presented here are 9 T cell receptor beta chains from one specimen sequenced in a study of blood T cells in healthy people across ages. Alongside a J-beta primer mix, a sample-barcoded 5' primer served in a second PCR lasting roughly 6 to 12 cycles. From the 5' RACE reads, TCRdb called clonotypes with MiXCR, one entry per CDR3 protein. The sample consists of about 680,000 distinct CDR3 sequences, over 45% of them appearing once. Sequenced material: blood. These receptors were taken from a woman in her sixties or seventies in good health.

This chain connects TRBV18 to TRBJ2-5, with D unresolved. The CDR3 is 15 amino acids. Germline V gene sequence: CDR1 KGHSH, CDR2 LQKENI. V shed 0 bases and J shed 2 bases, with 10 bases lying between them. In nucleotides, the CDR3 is TGTGCCAGCTCACCACCGCGCGCGCTACAAGAGACCCAGTACTTC. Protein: CASSPPRALQETQYF.

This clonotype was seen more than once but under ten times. The CDR3 is CASSLGRVKVAQYF. In DNA, the CDR3 is TGTGCCAGCAGCTTGGGCAGGGTCAAGGTAGCCCAGTACTTC. This chain connects TRBV5-6 to TRBJ2-5; tentative D call: TRBD1 (5 bases). The CDR3 spans 14 residues. Germline CDR1 SGHDT, CDR2 YYEEEE. Trimming cost V 0 bases and J 9 bases, with 15 bases left between them.

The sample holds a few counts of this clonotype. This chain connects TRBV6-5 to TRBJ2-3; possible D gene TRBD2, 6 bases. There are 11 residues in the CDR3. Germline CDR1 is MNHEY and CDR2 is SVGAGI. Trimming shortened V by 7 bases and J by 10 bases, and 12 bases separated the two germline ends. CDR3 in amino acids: CASIAGTAQYF. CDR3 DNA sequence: TGTGCCAGCATTGCGGGAACCGCGCAGTATTTT.

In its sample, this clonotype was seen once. CDR3: CASSPEAYGDDEQYF. CDR3 DNA sequence: TGTGCCAGCAGCCCCGAGGCATACGGAGACGACGAGCAGTACTTC. The J gene is TRBJ2-4, the V gene TRBV11-1; D is unresolved. The last part of the DNA fits TRBJ2-7 better; the J call may be wrong. The germline V gene encodes CDR1 SGHAT and CDR2 FQDESV (reference sequence). The CDR3 totals 15 residues.

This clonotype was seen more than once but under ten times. In DNA, the CDR3 is TGCAGTGCTAAGGCGGAGACCCAGTACTTC. This codes for CSAKAETQYF. The rearrangement links TRBV20-1 to TRBJ2-5; no clear D gene. V lost 4 bases and J lost 5, with 5 bases in between. This CDR3 comprises 10 residues. Germline CDR1 DFQATT, CDR2 SNEGSKA (reference sequence).

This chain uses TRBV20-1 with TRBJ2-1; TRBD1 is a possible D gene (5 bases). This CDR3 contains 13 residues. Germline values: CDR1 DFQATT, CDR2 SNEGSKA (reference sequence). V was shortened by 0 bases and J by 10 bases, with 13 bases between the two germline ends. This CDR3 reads CSARDRRDWEQFF. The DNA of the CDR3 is TGCAGTGCTAGAGACCGCAGGGATTGGGAGCAGTTCTTC.

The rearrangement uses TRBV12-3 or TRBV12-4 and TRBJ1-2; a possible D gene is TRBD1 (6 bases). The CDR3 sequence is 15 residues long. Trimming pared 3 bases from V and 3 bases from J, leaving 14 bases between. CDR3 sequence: CASSFGGRLDYGYTF. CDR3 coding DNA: TGTGCCAGCAGTTTTGGGGGGCGTCTAGACTATGGCTACACCTTC.

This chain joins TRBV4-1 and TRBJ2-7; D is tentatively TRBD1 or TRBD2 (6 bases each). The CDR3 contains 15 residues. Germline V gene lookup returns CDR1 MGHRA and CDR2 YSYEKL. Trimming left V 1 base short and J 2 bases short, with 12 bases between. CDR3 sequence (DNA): TGCGCCAGCAGCCAAGTCGGGGGCAGGGCCTACGAGCAGTACTTC. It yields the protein CASSQVGGRAYEQYF.

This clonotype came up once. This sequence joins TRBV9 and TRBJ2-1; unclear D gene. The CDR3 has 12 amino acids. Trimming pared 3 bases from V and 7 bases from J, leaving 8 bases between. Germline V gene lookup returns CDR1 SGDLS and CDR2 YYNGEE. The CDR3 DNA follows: TGTGCCAGCAGCGAACGGTGGAATGAGCAGTTCTTC. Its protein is CASSERWNEQFF.